The present T cell receptor (beta chain) was sequenced within a study of OX40 agonist ivuxolimab in advanced cancers. A note on the overall study: Ivuxolimab, which targeted the costimulatory receptor OX40 (CD134), was an agonistic, fully human IgG2 monoclonal antibody. Of the roughly 51 patients in dose escalation, around 20 had hepatocellular carcinoma, about 15 had melanoma, 9 had renal cell carcinoma and 9 had head and neck cancer. Prior anti-PD-1, anti-PD-L1 or anti-CTLA-4 therapy was permitted, and checkpoint inhibitors had been received by under 50% of dose-escalation patients. The paper describes the monotherapy dose-escalation part (N of about 52 patients) of the phase I trial of ivuxolimab. The dose-escalation cohort was about 86% male with a mean age of approximately 59 years, ranging from 23 to 79. Intravenous ivuxolimab was administered to patients every 2 weeks at six dose levels: 0.01, 0.1, 0.3, 1.5, 3 and 10 mg/kg. Peripheral TCRbeta sequencing aimed to test whether ivuxolimab altered TCR sequence diversity and caused clonal T-cell expansion. Partial responses occurred in three dose-escalation patients, of whom one had hepatocellular carcinoma and two had cutaneous melanoma.

Regarding this clone: This clone's antigen is unknown. No base qualities exist here, and no much larger clone lies one base off it.

The trial excluded patients who had a history of autoimmune disease or who were on systemic immunosuppression. In every dose cohort, peripheral blood was drawn for TCR sequencing at baseline, cycle 4 day 1, and cycle 7 day 1. The samples were taken from a phase I, first-in-human, multicenter, open-label dose-escalation trial of ivuxolimab. Adults with locally advanced or metastatic melanoma, renal cell carcinoma, hepatocellular carcinoma or head and neck squamous cell carcinoma were enrolled in the trial. Before TCR sequencing, CD4+ T cells and CD8+ T cells from peripheral blood were sorted into separate populations. Results the study describes overall, beyond this receptor: Clonal expansion of both CD4+ and CD8+ blood T cells was observed from baseline to week 6 at doses 0.1 to 3.0 mg/kg. Low levels of normalized T-cell clonal expansion were also seen in some patients who did not respond. In the 0.1-3.0 mg/kg groups, partial responders were among the patients with the lowest normalized peripheral clonal expansion, particularly in CD8+ T cells. Which antigens the clonally expanded peripheral T cells were specific for was not determined. After ivuxolimab, CD8+ T cells had more expanded clones than CD4+ T cells on average.

Based on the germline V gene (reference sequence), the CDR1 and CDR2 sequences are SEHNR and FQNEAQ. The CDR3 runs 15 residues from the cysteine to the phenylalanine. The read is trimmed to its CDR3 DNA, 45 bases read in frame from base 1. The germline V end is reduced by 2 bases and the J end by 6 bases; junction bases left unmatched: 7. Genomic DNA was extracted from sorted cells for sequencing of the TCRbeta CDR3 region. The immunoSEQ Assay was used for sequencing of TCRbeta CDR3 regions. The source is immuneACCESS, and TCRdb retained only in-frame sequences with V and J called. Part of the clones is not carried over; for the studies checked, unresolved V genes explain less than half of this, and the remainder is unexplained. The sample data list some 62,000 clones, and 92% of these were observed just once. The top ten clonotypes cover about 0.66% of the sample.

The material was CD4+ or CD8+ T cells sorted from blood, obtained in a trial of the OX40 agonist ivuxolimab. The sequence was collected from an adult with an advanced solid tumor such as melanoma, head and neck, liver or kidney cancer. This sequence uses TRBV7-9 and TRBJ2-7; 10 bases in the middle match TRBD2. In nucleotides, the sequence is TGTGCCAGCAGCTTAACTAGCGGGATCTTAGCCGAGCAGTACTTC. Translated, it gives CASSLTSGILAEQYF.